This is a list of T cell receptor beta chains from one sample in a study of OX40 agonist ivuxolimab in advanced cancers. Measured with immunoSEQ multiplex PCR; TCRdb has only the in-frame clones, and not every one. Among about 82,000 clones listed, roughly 90% were seen once. This specimen was CD4+ or CD8+ T cells sorted from blood, taken in a trial of the OX40 agonist ivuxolimab. The source is an adult with an advanced solid tumor such as melanoma, head and neck, liver or kidney cancer. Both conserved end residues are part of each CDR3. Each record gives: CDR3 length, J gene, V gene, CDR3 protein.

>13|TRBJ2-7|TRBV2
CAGKRTASYEQYF
>13|TRBJ1-5|TRBV5-6
CASSLDRNYPQHF
>14|TRBJ2-5|TRBV5-1
CASSPGRTQETQYF
>14|TRBJ2-1|TRBV19
CASTEGGARNEQFF
>12|TRBJ2-3|TRBV5-1
CASSRSLDTQYF
>13|TRBJ1-1|TRBV30
CAWAAGGMSEAFF
>15|TRBJ2-2|TRBV5-1
CASSLTSGDTGELFF
>11|TRBJ2-5|TRBV20-1
CSATRGETQYF
>15|TRBJ1-2|TRBV2
CASSERTGGGFGYTF
>13|TRBJ2-3|TRBV30
CAWSIPGTDTQYF